This T cell receptor beta chain is drawn from a study of cytomegalovirus exposure and HLA in healthy donors. PCR employed 60 Vbeta and 13 Jbeta primers. Repertoires were generated with immunoSEQ multiplex PCR, while TCRdb's copy carries only in-frame clones and drops some. Among roughly 200,000 clones listed, 79% were seen once. Germline CDR1 SGHVS, CDR2 FQNEAQ. The ends were cut back, 7 bases at V and 3 bases at J, with 19 bases in the middle. The CDR3 contains 16 residues. The sequence was collected from a girl aged 5-17 years in good health and CMV-seropositive. The rearrangement joins TRBV7-8 to TRBJ2-1, with D perhaps TRBD2 (6 bases). Sequencing was carried out using PBMCs. The CDR3 reads CASNAGRLGLYNEQFF. In nucleotides, the CDR3 is TGTGCCAGCAACGCGGGAAGACTAGGGCTCTACAATGAGCAGTTCTTC. Drawing the rest from reference TRBV7-8 and TRBJ2-1, the complete variable domain is GAGVSQSPRYKVAKRGQDVALRCDPISGHVSLFWYQQALGQGPEFLTYFQNEAQLDKSGLPSDRFFAERPEGSVSTLKIQRTQQEDSAVYLCASNAGRLGLYNEQFFGPGTRLTVL.